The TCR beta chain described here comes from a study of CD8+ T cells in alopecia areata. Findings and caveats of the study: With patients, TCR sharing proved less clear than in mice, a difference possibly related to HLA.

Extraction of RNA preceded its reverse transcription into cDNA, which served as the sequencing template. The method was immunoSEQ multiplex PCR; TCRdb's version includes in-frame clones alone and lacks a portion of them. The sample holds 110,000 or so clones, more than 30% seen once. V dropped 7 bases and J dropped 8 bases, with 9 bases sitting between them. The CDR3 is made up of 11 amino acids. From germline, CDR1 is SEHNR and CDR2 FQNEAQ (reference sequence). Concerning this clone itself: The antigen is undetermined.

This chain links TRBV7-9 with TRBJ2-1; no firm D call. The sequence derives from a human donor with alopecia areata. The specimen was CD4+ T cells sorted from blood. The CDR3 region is CASTTFDEQFF. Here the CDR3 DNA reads TGTGCCAGCACTACATTCGATGAGCAGTTCTTC.